The 20 T cell receptor beta chains in this list originate from one sample, sequenced in a study of molecular identifiers for immune sequencing clone quantification. TCRdb fed the PCR reads into MiXCR, producing one record per CDR3 protein. The profile shows 79,000 or so distinct CDR3 sequences, roughly 25% of them singletons. Sequencing used naive CD8+ T cells from blood, with Jurkat cell RNA spiked in. The subset was: FACS-sorted CD8+CD4-CCR7+CD45RA+ naive T cells. The receptors shown here come from a human donor in good health. Some libraries in this study had Jurkat cell RNA spiked in.

To note about this clonotype: Since a much larger clone is just one base distant, this may be a read error. The chain is built from TRBV27 and TRBJ2-7; 7 bases agree with TRBD1. The CDR3 sequence is 16 residues long. From germline, CDR1 is MNHEY and CDR2 SMNVEV (reference sequence). This CDR3 reads CASSTRRQGPGYEQHF. The CDR3 DNA sequence: TGTGCCAGCAGTACAAGAAGACAGGGCCCGGGCTACGAGCAGCACTTC.

In nucleotides, the CDR3 is TGTGCCAGCAGTTACCAAGTCGGGCAAGAGACCCAGTACTTC. Translation gives CASSYQVGQETQYF. The rearrangement links TRBV27 to TRBJ2-5; D gene ambiguous. Germline-derived CDR1 and CDR2 are MNHEY and SMNVEV (reference sequence). V was clipped by 4 bases and J by 2 bases, with 11 bases between them. The CDR3 spans 14 residues.

In regard to this clonotype: Being one base from a much bigger clone, this may be a read error. The CDR3 carries no conserved terminal phenylalanine or tryptophan, so it likely arises from a read error. The chain combines TRBV6-5 with TRBJ1-1, with D unresolved. Trimming stripped 8 bases from V and 8 bases from J, with 15 bases between. The CDR3 totals 12 residues. Germline V gives CDR1 MNHEY, CDR2 SVGAGI. The CDR3 loop reads CASLSGEDEAFS. CDR3 coding DNA: TGTGCCAGCCTTTCCGGGGAGGACGAAGCTTTCTCT.

The sample holds many counts of this clonotype. The chain couples TRBV11-2 to TRBJ2-3; 8 positions match TRBD2. V shed 6 bases and J 2 bases; nucleotides not matched to a gene: 16. CDR1 is SGHAT, CDR2 FQNNGV, per germline. The CDR3 loop spans 18 amino acids. The CDR3 coding sequence is TGTGCCAGCAGGAGAGCGCCCCGGGGGGGCCTGGTCACAGATACGCAGTATTTT. Translating gives CASRRAPRGGLVTDTQYF.

For this clonotype: The conserved phenylalanine or tryptophan normally closing the CDR3 is absent here, so this likely arose from a read error. The rearrangement joins TRBV7-8 to TRBJ1-5, with 8 bases matching TRBD1. The CDR3 is 17 residues long. The V and J ends lost 5 bases and 7 bases, in that order; junction bases with no gene match: 16. The germline CDR1 and CDR2 sequences are SGHVS and FQNEAQ. DNA of the CDR3: TGTGCCAGCAGCCACCATAGCTCGACAGGGGTCAAACAGCCCCAGCATCTT. It encodes CASSHHSSTGVKQPQHL.

There are many counts of this clonotype. The chain employs TRBV29-1 and TRBJ2-7; 7 bases match TRBD1. Looked up from germline, CDR1 is SQVTM and CDR2 is ANQGSEA. With V trimmed by 5 bases and J by 6 bases, 4 bases remained unmatched. CDR3 length equals 11 residues. The DNA for the CDR3 is TGCAGCGTTTTACAGGGGCCCGAGCAGTACTTC. Its protein is CSVLQGPEQYF.

The genes are TRBV11-2 and TRBJ2-1, with D possibly being TRBD2 (5 bases). Deletions cut 3 bases from V and 7 bases from J, with 19 bases between. Germline-derived CDR1 and CDR2 are SGHAT and FQNNGV. The CDR3 totals 16 residues. This chain's CDR3 is CASSFSVNQDLNEQFF. The CDR3 DNA reads TGTGCCAGCAGCTTTAGCGTAAACCAGGACCTGAATGAGCAGTTCTTC.

This clonotype was seen ten or more times. The rearrangement uses TRBV28 and TRBJ2-3, with 9 positions matching TRBD2. V shed 5 bases and J 6 bases; nucleotides not matched to a gene: 21. The length of the CDR3 is 19 residues. Germline loops: CDR1 MDHEN, CDR2 SYDVKM. The CDR3: CASSPPTRSAGGRFDTQYF. CDR3 DNA sequence: TGTGCCAGCAGTCCCCCTACCCGCTCGGCGGGGGGGCGGTTTGATACGCAGTATTTT.

Turning to this clonotype: This may arise from a read error, as a much more abundant clone is one base away. The gene calls are TRBV5-6 and TRBJ2-7, with TRBD1 matching 8 bases. The germline gives CDR1 SGHDT, CDR2 YYEEEE. This CDR3 has 14 amino acids. CDR3 sequence (DNA): TGTGCCGGCAGCTTCGGGACAGGTCCCTACGAGCAGTACTTC. It translates to CAGSFGTGPYEQYF.

Comments on this clonotype: A much larger clone is a single base away; this may be a read error. The chain is built from TRBV6-6 and TRBJ1-5; D is possibly TRBD1 (5 bases). The CDR3 has 13 residues. Trimming took off 6 bases at V and 0 bases at J, with 6 bases between the two ends. Germline CDR1 reads MNHNY; CDR2 reads SVGAGI (reference sequence). As DNA, the CDR3 is TGTGCCAGCAGACAGGTTAGCAATCAGCCCCAGCATTTT. Translated, it gives CASRQVSNQPQHF.

This clonotype was detected many times. The chain employs TRBV20-1 and TRBJ1-1; D remains ambiguous. With 2 bases removed from V and 2 bases from J, the gap between germline ends came to 12 bases. Germline V gene sequence: CDR1 DFQATT, CDR2 SNEGSKA (reference sequence). CDR3 size: 14 residues. The CDR3, as DNA: TGCAGTGCTAGACCAAAGGGCCTTAACACTGAAGCTTTCTTT. Its protein product is CSARPKGLNTEAFF.

This clonotype has at least ten counts. V gene TRBV6-2 or TRBV6-3 combines with J gene TRBJ1-5; possibly TRBD1 for D (6 bases). The germline V and J ends were trimmed by 3 bases and 7 bases, with 13 bases remaining between them. Germline V gives CDR1 MNHEY, CDR2 SVGEGT. The CDR3 is made up of 14 amino acids. CDR3 in DNA: TGTGCCAGCAGTTATGGGGAAGGGGGGCAGCCCCAGCATTTT. This gives the protein CASSYGEGGQPQHF.

The sample holds many counts of this clonotype. The chain uses TRBV20-1 and TRBJ1-4; D is ambiguous. This CDR3 comprises 14 residues. Germline assignment: CDR1 DFQATT and CDR2 SNEGSKA (reference sequence). V lost 5 bases and J lost 0, with 10 bases in between. The CDR3 sequence is CSAVRVSTNEKLFF. The CDR3 coding sequence is TGCAGTGCTGTCCGGGTGTCAACTAATGAAAAACTGTTTTTT.

On this clonotype itself: The junction shows a germline mismatch at one end, possibly a read error. The V gene is TRBV29-1, the J gene TRBJ2-7; the D gene is possibly TRBD2 (7 bases). Per the germline V gene, CDR1 is SQVTM and CDR2 is ANQGSEA. This CDR3 is built from 13 residues. The DNA of the CDR3 is TGCAGCGTCACAGGCGGGGGCTCCTACGGGCAGTACTTC. The encoded protein is CSVTGGGSYGQYF.

This clonotype showed up just a few times. CDR3 in DNA: TGTGCCAGCAGCCAATTAACCGGGACAGCGTATCAGCCCCAGCATTTT. It encodes CASSQLTGTAYQPQHF. The chain links TRBV27 to TRBJ1-5, with TRBD1 matching over 7 bases. The CDR3 is 16 residues long. Per the germline V gene, CDR1 is MNHEY and CDR2 is SMNVEV (reference sequence). J lost 5 bases, V lost 6 bases, and 13 bases had no gene match.

This clonotype was picked up many times. The chain has TRBV29-1 and TRBJ2-5; 14 bases agree with TRBD2. With V trimmed by 7 bases and J by 5 bases, 6 bases remained unmatched. CDR1 and CDR2 from the germline V gene are SQVTM and ANQGSEA. CDR3 size: 14 residues. The CDR3 region is CSGGLAGVIETQYF. For the CDR3, the DNA is TGCAGCGGGGGACTAGCGGGAGTTATTGAGACCCAGTACTTC.

This chain joins TRBV4-1 and TRBJ2-5; D is uncertain. Germline V gene lookup returns CDR1 MGHRA and CDR2 YSYEKL. The CDR3 length is 15 residues. The V end was cut by 1 base, the J end by 2 bases, with 11 bases between. CDR3 amino acids: CASSQVLEVQETQYF. The CDR3 DNA reads TGCGCCAGCAGCCAAGTGCTAGAGGTGCAAGAGACCCAGTACTTC.

In this sample, this clonotype turned up a few times. The chain employs TRBV12-3 or TRBV12-4 and TRBJ2-7; perhaps D is TRBD1 or TRBD2 (5 bases each). The V gene lost 6 bases and the J gene lost 6 bases, with 12 bases spanning the gap. The CDR3 spans 12 residues. The CDR3 is CASSSMGVEQYF. The CDR3 DNA reads TGTGCCAGCAGCTCCATGGGGGTCGAGCAGTACTTC.

This clonotype appeared many times. V is TRBV28 and J is TRBJ2-3, with D hard to call. Per germline, CDR1 MDHEN and CDR2 SYDVKM. The CDR3 has 15 residues. Trimming took 2 bases from V and 2 from J, leaving 11 bases between them. This CDR3 reads CASSLKGHLTDTQYF. CDR3 DNA: TGTGCCAGCAGTTTAAAAGGCCACCTCACAGATACGCAGTATTTT.

This clonotype has at least ten counts. This chain joins TRBV5-4 and TRBJ1-5; D is ambiguous. Trimming cost V 0 bases and J 5 bases, with 9 bases left between them. The CDR3 is 14 residues long. Germline V gives CDR1 SGHNT, CDR2 YYREEE (reference sequence). Here the CDR3 reads CASSLGGSDQPQHF. The DNA for the CDR3 is TGTGCCAGCAGCTTGGGAGGTTCCGATCAGCCCCAGCATTTT.